The rows below give T cell receptor beta chains drawn from one sample of a study of T cell changes during pregnancy in multiple sclerosis. Repertoires were generated with immunoSEQ multiplex PCR, while TCRdb's copy carries only in-frame clones and drops some. The sample has tens of thousands of clones; 80% to 90% are singletons. The specimen was CD4+ T cells from peripheral blood mononuclear cells, collected before pregnancy. These receptors originate from a female donor with multiple sclerosis, enrolled in a pregnancy study. Each CDR3 is given with its conserved first and last residue. Fields, in order: CDR3 protein, CDR3 DNA, D gene, V gene, CDR3 length, J gene, clone size. The D gene is left open where the match is weak. Only some rows state a clone size, as once, few, many or a class for expanded clones.

CDR3 protein: CAIRGNGEGGGAFF; CDR3 DNA: TGTGCCATCAGGGGAAACGGCGAGGGAGGGGGAGCATTCTTT; D gene: .; V gene: TRBV10-3; CDR3 length: 14; J gene: TRBJ1-1; clone size: .
CDR3 protein: CASTTISWGVSYNEQFF; CDR3 DNA: TGTGCCAGTACCACTATCTCTTGGGGAGTCTCCTACAATGAGCAGTTCTTC; D gene: .; V gene: TRBV19; CDR3 length: 17; J gene: TRBJ2-1; clone size: .
CDR3 protein: CASSIGLDYGYTF; CDR3 DNA: TGTGCCAGCAGCATAGGACTCGACTATGGCTACACCTTC; D gene: .; V gene: TRBV7-8; CDR3 length: 13; J gene: TRBJ1-2; clone size: .
CDR3 protein: CAWSGGGVNPYEQYF; CDR3 DNA: TGTGCCTGGAGTGGGGGCGGGGTCAATCCGTACGAGCAGTACTTC; D gene: .; V gene: TRBV30; CDR3 length: 15; J gene: TRBJ2-7; clone size: .
CDR3 protein: CASSQAQDTYEQYF; CDR3 DNA: TGTGCCAGCAGCCAAGCGCAGGATACCTACGAGCAGTACTTC; D gene: .; V gene: TRBV4-2; CDR3 length: 14; J gene: TRBJ2-7; clone size: .
CDR3 protein: CASSAGQGAGGNTIYF; CDR3 DNA: TGCGCCAGCAGCGCGGGACAGGGGGCAGGTGGAAACACCATATATTTT; D gene: TRBD1; V gene: TRBV5-1; CDR3 length: 16; J gene: TRBJ1-3; clone size: .
CDR3 protein: CASSLQGPPDTQYF; CDR3 DNA: TGCGCCAGCAGCTTACAGGGGCCTCCAGATACGCAGTATTTT; D gene: TRBD1; V gene: TRBV5-1; CDR3 length: 14; J gene: TRBJ2-3; clone size: once
CDR3 protein: CASSAGTGQETQYF; CDR3 DNA: TGCGCCAGCAGCGCCGGGACAGGCCAAGAGACCCAGTACTTC; D gene: TRBD1; V gene: TRBV5-1; CDR3 length: 14; J gene: TRBJ2-5; clone size: .
CDR3 protein: CASSPVSGLAGADTQYF; CDR3 DNA: TGTGCCAGCAGCCCAGTATCCGGGTTAGCTGGTGCAGATACGCAGTATTTT; D gene: .; V gene: TRBV7-8; CDR3 length: 17; J gene: TRBJ2-3; clone size: .
CDR3 protein: CASSRQDNGNTIYF; CDR3 DNA: TGCGCCAGCAGTCGACAGGATAATGGAAACACCATATATTTT; D gene: .; V gene: TRBV10-1; CDR3 length: 14; J gene: TRBJ1-3; clone size: .
CDR3 protein: CASGGQWNTEAFF; CDR3 DNA: TGTGCCAGTGGTGGACAGTGGAACACTGAAGCTTTCTTT; D gene: .; V gene: TRBV19; CDR3 length: 13; J gene: TRBJ1-1; clone size: .
CDR3 protein: CASSFNMGLAGGGGELFF; CDR3 DNA: TGTGCCAGCAGCTTTAACATGGGACTAGCGGGAGGGGGCGGGGAGCTGTTTTTT; D gene: TRBD2; V gene: TRBV11-2; CDR3 length: 18; J gene: TRBJ2-2; clone size: .
CDR3 protein: CASSIIGTGNRYGYTF; CDR3 DNA: TGTGCCAGTAGTATAATAGGGACAGGGAATCGGTATGGCTACACCTTC; D gene: TRBD1; V gene: TRBV19; CDR3 length: 16; J gene: TRBJ1-2; clone size: .
CDR3 protein: CAISVSTGSTNGWQFF; CDR3 DNA: TGTGCCATCAGTGTGTCAACCGGGAGTACCAATGGATGGCAGTTCTTC; D gene: .; V gene: TRBV10-3; CDR3 length: 16; J gene: TRBJ2-1; clone size: .
CDR3 protein: CASSSPSGLAFEQYF; CDR3 DNA: TGTGCCAGCAGTTCCCCCTCGGGACTAGCTTTCGAGCAGTACTTC; D gene: TRBD2; V gene: TRBV28; CDR3 length: 15; J gene: TRBJ2-7; clone size: .
CDR3 protein: CAISEGSKQFF; CDR3 DNA: TGTGCCATCAGTGAGGGCTCCAAGCAGTTCTTC; D gene: .; V gene: TRBV10-3; CDR3 length: 11; J gene: TRBJ2-1; clone size: .
CDR3 protein: CASSLERTGYEQYF; CDR3 DNA: TGTGCCAGCAGCTTGGAGAGAACAGGCTACGAGCAGTACTTC; D gene: .; V gene: TRBV5-8; CDR3 length: 14; J gene: TRBJ2-7; clone size: .
CDR3 protein: CASSRTSGNEQYF; CDR3 DNA: TGTGCCAGCAGCCGGACTAGCGGGAACGAGCAGTACTTC; D gene: TRBD2; V gene: TRBV7-2; CDR3 length: 13; J gene: TRBJ2-7; clone size: .
CDR3 protein: CASSWRVRQGRDTQYF; CDR3 DNA: TGTGCCAGCAGTTGGCGGGTTAGACAGGGGCGGGATACGCAGTATTTT; D gene: TRBD1; V gene: TRBV6-5; CDR3 length: 16; J gene: TRBJ2-3; clone size: .
CDR3 protein: CAIRTASTDTQYF; CDR3 DNA: TGTGCCATCAGGACAGCGAGCACAGATACGCAGTATTTT; D gene: .; V gene: TRBV10-3; CDR3 length: 13; J gene: TRBJ2-3; clone size: .
CDR3 protein: CASSLTSGVTGELFF; CDR3 DNA: TGTGCCAGCAGCCTGACTAGCGGGGTCACCGGGGAGCTGTTTTTT; D gene: TRBD2; V gene: TRBV7-9; CDR3 length: 15; J gene: TRBJ2-2; clone size: .
CDR3 protein: CASRRQGALRGVNNEQFF; CDR3 DNA: TGTGCCAGCAGGAGGCAGGGGGCGCTTAGGGGGGTAAACAATGAGCAGTTCTTC; D gene: TRBD1; V gene: TRBV25-1; CDR3 length: 18; J gene: TRBJ2-1; clone size: .
CDR3 protein: CASSTLAGDNEQFF; CDR3 DNA: TGTGCCAGTAGTACACTAGCGGGGGACAATGAGCAGTTCTTC; D gene: TRBD2; V gene: TRBV19; CDR3 length: 14; J gene: TRBJ2-1; clone size: .
CDR3 protein: CASGGLAGFNEQFF; CDR3 DNA: TGCGCCAGCGGGGGACTAGCGGGATTCAATGAGCAGTTCTTC; D gene: TRBD2; V gene: TRBV5-1; CDR3 length: 14; J gene: TRBJ2-1; clone size: .
CDR3 protein: CASSFRDRGDTQYF; CDR3 DNA: TGTGCCAGCAGCTTCCGGGACAGGGGAGATACGCAGTATTTT; D gene: TRBD1; V gene: TRBV13; CDR3 length: 14; J gene: TRBJ2-3; clone size: .
CDR3 protein: CASGWDRANTGELFF; CDR3 DNA: TGTGCCAGCGGATGGGACAGAGCGAACACCGGGGAGCTGTTTTTT; D gene: TRBD1; V gene: TRBV2; CDR3 length: 15; J gene: TRBJ2-2; clone size: .
CDR3 protein: CASQPRGLAGTGELFF; CDR3 DNA: TGTGCCAGCCAACCTAGGGGGCTAGCGGGCACCGGGGAGCTGTTTTTT; D gene: .; V gene: TRBV9; CDR3 length: 16; J gene: TRBJ2-2; clone size: .
CDR3 protein: CASTSGGTTGELFF; CDR3 DNA: TGTGCCAGCACCTCGGGGGGGACCACCGGGGAGCTGTTTTTT; D gene: TRBD2; V gene: TRBV11-3; CDR3 length: 14; J gene: TRBJ2-2; clone size: few